These 15 T cell receptor beta chains share one sample of origin, sequenced in a study of early stage breast cancer tumors. TCRdb keeps only in-frame clones here, not all; method: immunoSEQ multiplex PCR. The sample lists around 28,000 clones, less than 75% seen once, with approximately 8% in the top ten. Material for sequencing was breast tumor tissue. Receptors were obtained from a person in their fifties or sixties with breast cancer.

The chain couples TRBV2 to TRBJ2-2; 10 nucleotides align to TRBD2. Germline V gene data show CDR1 as SNHLY and CDR2 as FYNNEI. The CDR3 extends over 17 amino acids. V lost 7 bases to trimming and J lost 4 bases; unmatched junction nucleotides: 12. The CDR3 DNA reads TGTGCCAGCATGGGACTAGCGACAAAATTTTTCACCGGGGAGCTGTTTTTT. Translated: CASMGLATKFFTGELFF. The complete variable domain, with remaining parts taken from reference TRBV2 and TRBJ2-2, reads EPEVTQTPSHQVTQMGQEVILRCVPISNHLYFYWYRQILGQKVEFLVSFYNNEISEKSEIFDDQFSVERPDGSNFTLKIRSTKLEDSAMYFCASMGLATKFFTGELFFGEGSRLTVL.

The V and J genes are TRBV29-1 and TRBJ1-4; tentative D call: TRBD1 (6 bases). The CDR3 sequence is 12 residues long. V lost 4 bases to trimming and J lost 10 bases, with 13 bases between them. Germline lookup yields CDR1 SQVTM and CDR2 ANQGSEA. CDR3 sequence: CSVGGGGGKLFF. The CDR3 DNA follows: TGCAGCGTTGGCGGGGGCGGTGGAAAACTGTTTTTT.

V is TRBV5-1 and J is TRBJ2-5; either TRBD1 or TRBD2 may fit D (6 bases each). There are 16 residues in the CDR3. The V end lost 0 bases, the J end lost 7 bases, and 19 bases lay between the germline ends. Germline CDR1 reads SGHRS; CDR2 reads YFSETQ. CDR3 amino acids: CASSLAGGPTLGTQYF. The DNA of the CDR3 is TGCGCCAGCAGCTTGGCCGGGGGCCCTACCTTAGGGACCCAGTACTTC. Combining the CDR3 with reference TRBV5-1 and TRBJ2-5 gives the whole variable domain KAGVTQTPRYLIKTRGQQVTLSCSPISGHRSVSWYQQTPGQGLQFLFEYFSETQRNKGNFPGRFSGRQFSNSRSEMNVSTLELGDSALYLCASSLAGGPTLGTQYFGPGTRLLVL.

V usage is TRBV2 and J usage is TRBJ2-5; 7 bases are shared with TRBD1. The CDR3 has 13 residues. V shed 8 bases and J 6 bases; nucleotides not matched to a gene: 9. CDR1 is SNHLY, CDR2 FYNNEI, per germline. The chain's CDR3 is CASRSTGSKTQYF. CDR3 sequence (DNA): TGTGCCAGCCGCTCGACAGGGTCGAAGACCCAGTACTTC. Full variable domain (missing parts from reference TRBV2 and TRBJ2-5): EPEVTQTPSHQVTQMGQEVILRCVPISNHLYFYWYRQILGQKVEFLVSFYNNEISEKSEIFDDQFSVERPDGSNFTLKIRSTKLEDSAMYFCASRSTGSKTQYFGPGTRLLVL.

This clone was counted between two and nine times. One end of the junction does not line up with germline, which may come from a read error. This chain links TRBV7-7 with TRBJ2-1; 12 positions match TRBD2. The germline gives CDR1 SSHAT, CDR2 FNYEAQ (reference sequence). The CDR3 has 15 amino acids. CDR3 amino acids: CASSLQLAGGGEQFF. In DNA, the CDR3 is TGTGCTAGCAGCTTACAACTAGCGGGAGGAGGTGAGCAGTTCTTC. The variable domain in full, completed from reference TRBV7-7 and TRBJ2-1, reads GAGVSQSPRYKVTKRGQDVTLRCDPISSHATLYWYQQALGQGPEFLTYFNYEAQPDKSGLPSDRFSAERPEGSISTLTIQRTEQRDSAMYRCASSLQLAGGGEQFFGPGTRLTVL.

This sequence joins TRBV6-4 and TRBJ2-2; the D is unclear. Trimming removed 0 bases at V and 3 bases at J, with 2 bases between. Per germline, CDR1 MRHNA and CDR2 SNTAGT. This CDR3 comprises 13 residues. The CDR3 DNA reads as TGTGCCAGCAGTGACTCGGACACCGGGGAGCTGTTTTTT. Its protein is CASSDSDTGELFF.

By sample fraction, this clone is medium-sized (0.01 to 0.1%). The genes are TRBV6-1 and TRBJ1-2; D is possibly TRBD1 (5 bases). The V gene lost 1 base and the J gene lost 2 bases, with 11 bases spanning the gap. The germline V gene encodes CDR1 MNHNS and CDR2 SASEGT. The CDR3 has 15 amino acids. CDR3 bases: TGTGCCAGCAGTGAAGGGGGGGTGGGCAACTATGGCTACACCTTC. Amino acids: CASSEGGVGNYGYTF.

V usage is TRBV5-1 and J usage is TRBJ2-1; D perhaps matches TRBD2 (6 bases). The germline V and J ends were trimmed by 0 bases and 5 bases, with 15 bases remaining between them. CDR3 length equals 16 residues. Germline CDR1 SGHRS, CDR2 YFSETQ. CDR3 nucleotides: TGCGCCAGCAGCTTGGAGGGCGGGGCAGATAACAATGAGCAGTTCTTC. Encoded protein: CASSLEGGADNNEQFF.

The rearrangement joins TRBV4-3 to TRBJ2-1; 13 bases line up with TRBD2. The CDR3 extends over 19 amino acids. CDR1 is LGHNA, CDR2 YSLEER, per germline. Losses at the gene ends were 0 bases for V and 6 bases for J; bases not matched to a gene: 11. The CDR3 loop reads CASSQDGVGTSGNVNEQFF. DNA of the CDR3: TGCGCCAGCAGCCAAGATGGAGTGGGGACTAGCGGGAACGTCAATGAGCAGTTCTTC.

This clone has just a few counts. The chain links TRBV6-1 to TRBJ2-1; no definite D call. Germline CDR1 is MNHNS and CDR2 is SASEGT. The CDR3 covers 17 residues. The V gene lost 1 base and the J gene lost 2 bases, with 15 bases spanning the gap. The DNA of the CDR3 is TGTGCCAGCAGTGAAGGGAAGGGTGAACTTACCTACAATGAGCAGTTCTTC. Translated: CASSEGKGELTYNEQFF.

The table lists this clone with a few counts. The chain has TRBV7-9 and TRBJ2-3, with 8 bases aligning to TRBD2. The CDR3 length is 15 residues. The V gene's germline CDR1 is SEHNR and CDR2 FQNEAQ (reference sequence). The V gene end was trimmed by 5 bases and the J gene end by 1 base; junction bases not matched to a gene: 5. CDR3 loop: CASSPGLARTDTQYF. In DNA, the CDR3 is TGTGCCAGCAGCCCAGGACTAGCCCGCACAGATACGCAGTATTTT.

This clone turned up a few times. The V and J genes are TRBV6-4 and TRBJ1-1; possible D gene TRBD1, 5 bases. Trimming pared 2 bases from V and 0 bases from J, leaving 10 bases between. The CDR3 runs 15 residues. The V gene's germline CDR1 is MRHNA and CDR2 SNTAGT. The CDR3 DNA sequence: TGTGCCAGCAGTGACCTAGAGGGGCTGAACACTGAAGCTTTCTTT. Residues: CASSDLEGLNTEAFF.

A word on this clone: Germline and junction disagree at one end, which may indicate a read error. The V gene is TRBV7-7, the J gene TRBJ2-1, with 8 bases lining up with TRBD2. Per germline, CDR1 SSHAT and CDR2 FNYEAQ (reference sequence). CDR3 length equals 13 residues. This CDR3 is CASSVSGSGSQFF. The CDR3 nucleotides read TGTGCTAGCAGCGTAAGCGGGAGTGGGTCGCAGTTCTTC.

This clone has just one count. The chain uses TRBV2 and TRBJ2-5; 15 nucleotides agree with TRBD2. There are 15 residues in the CDR3. Losses at the gene ends were 4 bases for V and 5 bases for J; bases not matched to a gene: 2. Germline loops: CDR1 SNHLY, CDR2 FYNNEI. CDR3 in DNA: TGTGCCAGCAGTGGGACTAGCGGGAGGGCGGAGACCCAGTACTTC. Residues: CASSGTSGRAETQYF.

This sequence joins TRBV6-1 and TRBJ1-2, with D unresolved. CDR3 length: 14 amino acids. The V gene's germline CDR1 is MNHNS and CDR2 SASEGT. The ends were cut back, 10 bases at V and 1 base at J, with 16 bases in the middle. CDR3 sequence reads: CATTWYNSNYGYTF. The CDR3 bases are TGTGCCACCACCTGGTATAACAGTAACTATGGCTACACCTTC.